This T cell receptor (beta chain) comes out of a study of metastatic and nonmetastatic thyroid tumors (dated by TCRdb to about 2020). Some background on the complete study: For patients with malignant and with benign thyroid disease, the researchers compared repertoires between peripheral blood samples and tumor or nodule tissue samples.

Overall study outcomes, separate from this receptor: In both blood and tumor samples, malignant tumors were reported to have significantly higher TCR beta diversity than benign nodules.

Library preparation was by PCR. The sequencing machine was an Illumina HiSeq 4000. High-throughput sequencing was used to profile the TCR beta-chain CDR3 region of every patient. As for the authors' bioinformatics: CDR3 differences across clinicopathological groups were used to build a classifier for discriminating distant-metastatic papillary thyroid cancer patients. The Shannon index was used to assess repertoire diversity, and the Morisita-Horn index was used to assess tumor-blood repertoire similarity. TCRdb itself trimmed the public reads at Q25 with fastp, ran MiXCR and retained productive beta chains. These V and J calls rely on TCRdb rather than the paper's analysis. This sample is represented by about 16,000 clones; about 26% of them were singletons. The biggest ten clones account for approximately 11% of the sample. No patient had received any treatment before thyroid surgery. Using T-cell receptor beta sequencing, the researchers looked back retrospectively at clinical samples from patients, gathered between about 2011 and 2019.

This clone was seen more than once but under ten times. Its target antigen remains unknown. Base quality data are lacking; no much larger clone is found one base away. The CDR3 measures 15 amino acids from cysteine to phenylalanine. Only CDR3 DNA is held: 45 bases, read in frame from base 1. Reading the germline V gene gives CDR1 SGHVS and CDR2 FQNEAQ. Here V drops 5 bases and J drops 6 bases, and the junction holds 9 bases not matched to any gene. The clonotype was recovered from a male donor with papillary thyroid cancer or a benign thyroid nodule (not recorded which). Some clones in this sample may be carry-over from other donors' samples. The rearrangement joined TRBV7-8 to TRBJ1-5, and TRBD1 aligns with 8 junction nucleotides. The specimen was blood. The DNA sequence follows: TGTGCCAGCAGCCCCGGGACAGGTCCTGGTCAGCCCCAGCATTTT. Its protein reads: CASSPGTGPGQPQHF. The CDR3, completed at both ends by the reference TRBV7-8 and TRBJ1-5 genes, gives the full variable domain GAGVSQSPRYKVAKRGQDVALRCDPISGHVSLFWYQQALGQGPEFLTYFQNEAQLDKSGLPSDRFFAERPEGSVSTLKIQRTQQEDSAVYLCASSPGTGPGQPQHFGDGTRLSIL.